This T cell receptor beta chain was documented in a study of regulatory T cells in long-lasting Graves disease. This clonotype was recorded at least ten times. Its antigen remains unknown. Broader study findings: Persistent disease samples used TRBV28, TRBJ1-2 and TRBJ2-5 preferentially.

Time point noted: persistent/refractory GD, antithyroid drugs over 5 years with positive TRAb. The TCR library used RNA extracted from PBMCs. In Xi'an, China, an endocrinology department was the source of patients. This CDR3 region has 12 residues. CDR1 is SNHLY, CDR2 FYNNEI, per germline. The V and J ends lost 4 bases and 6 bases respectively, with 10 bases between them. Libraries of TCR beta came from iRepertoire HTBI primers plus Arm-PCR of CDR3 regions. Original analysis: Samples collectively showed 60 to 75 TRBV and about 15 TRBJ segments. MiXCR was run by TCRdb on the multiplex PCR reads, yielding one entry per CDR3 protein. Here the V and J calls rest on TCRdb's processing, not on the authors' analysis. The table shows 300,000 to 350,000 distinct CDR3 sequences, with about 20% occurring only once.

The source of this sequence is a female donor with Graves disease. The sequencing used peripheral blood mononuclear cells (PBMCs), collected when the disease was refractory, from a patient treated with antithyroid drugs. V gene TRBV2 combines with J gene TRBJ2-7; no clear D. CDR3 in DNA: TGTGCCAGCAGTGTTGTCGCCAGCGAGCAGTACTTC. Its protein is CASSVVASEQYF.